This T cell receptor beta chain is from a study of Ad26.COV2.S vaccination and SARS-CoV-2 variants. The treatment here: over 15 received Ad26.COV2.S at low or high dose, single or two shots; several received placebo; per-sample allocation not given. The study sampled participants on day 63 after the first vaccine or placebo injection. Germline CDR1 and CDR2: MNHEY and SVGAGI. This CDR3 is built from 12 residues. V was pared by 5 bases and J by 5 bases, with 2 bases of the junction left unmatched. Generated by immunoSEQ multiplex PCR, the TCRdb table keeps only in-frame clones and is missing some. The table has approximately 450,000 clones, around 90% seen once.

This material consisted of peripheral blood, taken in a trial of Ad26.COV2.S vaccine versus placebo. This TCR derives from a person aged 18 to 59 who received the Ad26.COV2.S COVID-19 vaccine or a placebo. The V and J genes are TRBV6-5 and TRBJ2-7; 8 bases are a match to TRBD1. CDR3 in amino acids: CASSRTGNEQYF. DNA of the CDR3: TGTGCCAGCAGTCGGACAGGGAACGAGCAGTACTTC.